Given below is one T cell receptor beta chain in context. The antigen remains unidentified. V lost 4 bases to trimming and J lost 2 bases; unmatched junction nucleotides: 8. Germline V lookup: CDR1 MNHNY, CDR2 SVGAGI (reference sequence). The CDR3 sequence is 15 residues long. This sample was taken from a study of monozygotic twins with cystic fibrosis. Study as a whole: Approximately 2.7 micrograms of fragmented DNA underwent about 15 PCR cycles for library preparation. General observations from the study: Median Simpson clonality of 0.0095 suggested naive T cells predominated. Nucleotide-identical clonotype sharing was significantly higher within monozygotic CF twin pairs than between unrelated CF individuals. V usage most resembled the co-twin in 13 of 16 pairs.

Some clones are missing from TCRdb's copy, which holds only in-frame ones; the method was immunoSEQ multiplex PCR. The data show about 14,000 clones, 95% to 99% seen once. The specimen sequenced was blood. V is TRBV6-6 and J is TRBJ2-7; 7 positions match TRBD2. This receptor was obtained from a girl aged 2 to 10 with cystic fibrosis. CDR3 nucleotides: TGTGCCAGCAGTTGGACGCCTAGCGGACCCTACGAGCAGTACTTC. Encoded protein: CASSWTPSGPYEQYF.